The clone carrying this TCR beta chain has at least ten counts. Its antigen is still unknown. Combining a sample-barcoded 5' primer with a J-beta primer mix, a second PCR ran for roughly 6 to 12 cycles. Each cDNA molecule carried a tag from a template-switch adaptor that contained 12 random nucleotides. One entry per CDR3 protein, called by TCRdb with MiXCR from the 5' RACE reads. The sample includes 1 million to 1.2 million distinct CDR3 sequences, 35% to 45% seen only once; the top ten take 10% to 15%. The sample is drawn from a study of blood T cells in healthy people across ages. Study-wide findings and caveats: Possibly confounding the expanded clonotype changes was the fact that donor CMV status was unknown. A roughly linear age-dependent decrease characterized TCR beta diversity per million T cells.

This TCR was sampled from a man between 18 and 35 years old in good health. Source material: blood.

The chain's CDR3 is CASSQDRGKLFF. The CDR3 bases are TGCGCCAGCAGCCAAGATAGGGGAAAACTGTTTTTT. This rearrangement joins TRBV4-3 to TRBJ1-4; a possible D gene is TRBD1 (5 bases). Trimming stripped 0 bases from V and 10 bases from J, with 6 bases between. Germline CDR1 LGHNA, CDR2 YSLEER. The CDR3 has 12 amino acids.